The sequence of this T cell receptor (beta chain) was determined in a study of cytomegalovirus exposure and HLA in healthy donors. Study information: An early release of data contained tens of millions of unique TCRs, which came from HLA-typed donors. Study-wide points: Investigators reported approximately 150 TCR beta chains as tied to cytomegalovirus. Immune exposure information comprised only CMV serostatus.

Germline CDR1 is MNHEY and CDR2 is SVGAGI. The CDR3 loop spans 14 amino acids. V shed 0 bases and J shed 0 bases, with 5 bases lying between them. Each donor was nominally healthy when sampled (though unrecorded immune exposures were likely). There are a few counts of this clone. The antigen is unknown. The PCR made use of 60 Vbeta and 13 Jbeta primers. The table came from immunoSEQ multiplex PCR; TCRdb's copy has only in-frame clones and leaves some out. The sample yields about 120,000 clones, about four fifths seen once. The receptor's source is a woman aged 35 to 49 in good health and CMV-seronegative. Sequencing was performed on PBMCs. The chain has TRBV6-5 and TRBJ1-1; D is unresolved. CDR3 in amino acids: CASSYSRMNTEAFF. CDR3 DNA: TGTGCCAGCAGTTACTCCAGGATGAACACTGAAGCTTTCTTT.